The entry that follows covers one T cell receptor beta chain sequence. J lost 10 bases, V lost 3 bases, and 6 bases had no gene match. Germline CDR1 SGHDT, CDR2 YYEEEE. The CDR3 consists of 14 residues. High-throughput TCR beta sequencing covered peripheral CD8+ and CD4+ T cells. The multiple sclerosis controls consisted of treatment-naive patients with relapsing-remitting disease, either stable or active. FACS enriched CD8+ TEMRA cells, while bulk CD8+ and CD4+ were negatively isolated. RNA in amounts of roughly 0.5 to 1 ug was reverse transcribed with random hexamers. With immunoSEQ multiplex PCR, TCR beta CDR3 was amplified across 54 Vbeta and 13 Jbeta. TCRdb analysed the immunoSEQ multiplex PCR reads with MiXCR anew, one entry per CDR3 protein. The sample has a few hundred thousand distinct CDR3 sequences, about 82% seen once. This entry comes from a study of CD8 T cells in Susac syndrome.

The rearrangement uses TRBV5-6 and TRBJ1-6; TRBD1 aligns across 8 bases. Source material: CD8+ T cells from PBMCs. This clonotype was sampled from a human donor with multiple sclerosis. CDR3 region: CASSSGTGPSPLHF. The CDR3 coding sequence is TGTGCCAGCAGCTCCGGGACAGGACCATCACCCCTCCACTTT.